This entry describes one TCR beta chain. Its specific antigen is unknown. Qualities for individual bases were not recorded, and no much larger clone is one base off. TRB sequencing used genomic DNA with the immunoSEQ assay at survey resolution or the hsTCRB kit. For the original study's pipeline: Initial read processing used immunoSEQ software, and repertoire analyses used the LymphoSeq R package. Clonality was calculated as 1 minus normalized Shannon entropy, and the Gini coefficient was also calculated for each TRB dataset. To infer phenotypes in unsorted samples, TRB sequences from sorted subsets of the recipient or donor were mapped onto the unsorted samples of the same recipient. TCRdb obtained this table from immuneACCESS and retained in-frame rearrangements with V and J assigned. These tables miss some clones; where compared with another copy, unresolved V genes account for less than half of the shortfall, and the remainder is unexplained. Clone size and V and J calls were adopted from that table, with D and trimming inferred from the DNA. The sample table contains 45,000 to 65,000 clones; only one count was recorded for about 82% of them. The ten largest account for approximately 2.8% of the sample.

There are 16 amino acids in the CDR3, from cysteine to phenylalanine inclusive. Just the 48-base CDR3 DNA is kept, in frame starting at base 1. Relative to germline, V is missing 1 base and J is missing 3 bases, with 5 bases of the junction outside any gene match. The germline V gene yields SGHTA for CDR1 and FQGNSA for CDR2. This sample is part of a study of T cells after posttransplantation cyclophosphamide (dated by TCRdb to the mid-2010s). As for the study more broadly: Using TRB sequencing, the study followed how the T cell repertoire reconstituted after myeloablative bone marrow transplantation in which posttransplantation cyclophosphamide served as GVHD prophylaxis. Antigen receptor sequencing was done on samples from about 38 PTCy-treated patients and from under 20 related bone marrow donors of those patients. Blood from every one of the 30 to 40 PTCy patients who had 1-year posttransplant specimens underwent TRB sequencing. Up to about 3 additional blood samples from 2 to 5.2 years after transplant were also TRB-sequenced in 3 patients, as was pretransplant blood from several patients. TRA and TRB clonality were tightly correlated in several samples, so subsequent TCR analyses focused on TRB only. Public TRB sequences were checked against a database of over 3,500 sequences associated with responses to pathogens, tumor antigens, self-antigens and alloantigens. Summary of the overall study and its limitations: Across 45 patients, recipient CMV seropositivity and CMV reactivation were highly associated with TRB clonality; PTCy diversity was similar to CNI/methotrexate controls. The TRB repertoires of T cells infiltrating skin or the GI tract showed only limited overlap with the TRB repertoires found in blood. Donor-recipient similarity was low at 1-2 months but rose over the first year, and later blood repertoires were often dominated by donor CD8+ memory clones.

PTCy-treated patients were drawn from a prospective multi-institutional clinical trial. Mononuclear cells from peripheral blood and bone marrow were separated by Ficoll-Hypaque density centrifugation and then cryopreserved. The TCR originated in a man aged 25-40 years with a blood cancer, CMV-positive, and with a related stem cell donor. The chain uses TRBV7-2 and TRBJ1-2, and 10 junction bases match TRBD1. The sample was PBMCs. Here the CDR3 is given as CASSLGGTGVYYGYTF. In nucleotide form, the sequence is TGTGCCAGCAGCTTAGGTGGGACAGGGGTTTACTATGGCTACACCTTC. The CDR3 plus the reference TRBV7-2 and TRBJ1-2 genes for the other parts give the full variable domain: GAGVSQSPSNKVTEKGKDVELRCDPISGHTALYWYRQSLGQGLEFLIYFQGNSAPDKSGLPSDRFSAERTGGSVSTLTIQRTQQEDSAVYLCASSLGGTGVYYGYTFGSGTRLTVV.